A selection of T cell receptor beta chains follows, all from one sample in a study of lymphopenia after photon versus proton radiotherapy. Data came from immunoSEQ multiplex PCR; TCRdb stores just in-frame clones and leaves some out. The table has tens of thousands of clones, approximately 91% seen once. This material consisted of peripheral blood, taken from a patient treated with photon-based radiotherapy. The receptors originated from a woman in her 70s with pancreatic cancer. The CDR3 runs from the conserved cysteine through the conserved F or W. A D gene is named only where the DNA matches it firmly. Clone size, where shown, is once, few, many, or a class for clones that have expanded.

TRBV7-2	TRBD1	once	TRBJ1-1	CASSETGGRAFF	TGTGCCAGCAGCGAAACAGGGGGCAGGGCTTTCTTT
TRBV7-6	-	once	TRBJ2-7	CASSLSCRVDQKYEQYF	TGTGCCAGCAGCTTATCATGCCGTGTGGATCAAAAATACGAGCAGTACTTC
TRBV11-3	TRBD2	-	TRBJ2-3	CASSLGLAGDTDTQYF	TGTGCCAGCAGCTTAGGGCTAGCGGGCGACACAGATACGCAGTATTTT
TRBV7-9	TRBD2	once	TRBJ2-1	CAGVGTSRYEQFF	TGTGCCGGCGTCGGGACTAGTCGATATGAGCAGTTCTTC
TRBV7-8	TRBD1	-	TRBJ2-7	CASSYDRGGEQYF	TGTGCCAGCAGCTACGACAGGGGAGGCGAGCAGTACTTC
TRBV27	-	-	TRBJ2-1	CASSVMGLSYNEQFF	TGTGCCAGCAGTGTGATGGGACTCTCCTACAATGAGCAGTTCTTC
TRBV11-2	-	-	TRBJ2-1	CASSLDPSGERGHEQFF	TGTGCCAGCAGCTTAGACCCCTCGGGGGAGAGAGGCCATGAGCAGTTCTTC
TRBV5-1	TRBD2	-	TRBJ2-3	CASSSPGLAGVDTQYF	TGCGCCAGCAGCTCCCCCGGACTAGCGGGAGTAGATACGCAGTATTTT
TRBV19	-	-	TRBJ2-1	CASSIVANEQFF	TGTGCCAGTAGTATTGTGGCGAATGAGCAGTTCTTC
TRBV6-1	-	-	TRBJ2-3	CASSEAGGSTDTQYF	TGTGCCAGCAGTGAAGCGGGCGGATCCACAGATACGCAGTATTTT
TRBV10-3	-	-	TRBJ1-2	CAIAHRDSGYTF	TGTGCCATTGCCCACCGGGACTCGGGCTACACCTTC
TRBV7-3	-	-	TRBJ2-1	CASSFRGFGEQFF	TGTGCCAGCAGTTTTCGGGGGTTTGGGGAGCAGTTCTTC
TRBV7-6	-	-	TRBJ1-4	CASSLLRGGLNEKLFF	TGTGCCAGCAGCTTATTGCGGGGGGGCCTTAATGAAAAACTGTTTTTT
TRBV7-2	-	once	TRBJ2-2	CASSLGTTNTGELFF	TGTGCCAGCAGCCTCGGGACAACGAACACCGGGGAGCTGTTTTTT
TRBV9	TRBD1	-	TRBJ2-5	CASSGPTGGWETQYF	TGTGCCAGCAGCGGACCGACAGGGGGCTGGGAGACCCAGTACTTC
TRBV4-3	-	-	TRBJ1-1	CASRHNTEAFF	TGCGCCAGTCGCCACAACACTGAAGCTTTCTTT
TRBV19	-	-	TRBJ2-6	CASLQSSGANVLTF	TGTGCTTCCCTACAGAGCTCTGGGGCCAACGTCCTGACTTTC
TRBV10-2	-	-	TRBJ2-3	CASSPVFRTGSTDTQYF	TGCGCCAGCAGTCCCGTCTTCCGAACGGGAAGCACAGATACGCAGTATTTT
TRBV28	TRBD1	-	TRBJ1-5	CASSLLFGTGLSNQPQHF	TGTGCCAGCAGTTTACTGTTTGGGACAGGTCTAAGCAATCAGCCCCAGCATTTT
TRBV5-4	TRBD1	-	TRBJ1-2	CASSLRERGRGYTF	TGTGCCAGCAGCTTGAGGGAGAGGGGGCGAGGCTACACCTTC
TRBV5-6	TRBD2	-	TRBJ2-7	CASSLGLAYSSYEQYF	TGTGCCAGCAGCTTGGGACTAGCTTATAGCTCCTACGAGCAGTACTTC
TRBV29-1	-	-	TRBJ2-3	CSVVIARSTDTQYF	TGCAGCGTTGTTATAGCGCGAAGCACAGATACGCAGTATTTT
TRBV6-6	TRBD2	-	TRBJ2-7	CASGSGSYSYEQYF	TGTGCCAGCGGCAGCGGGAGTTACTCCTACGAGCAGTACTTC
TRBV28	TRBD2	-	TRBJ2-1	CASSFRLAGTYNEQFF	TGTGCCAGCAGTTTTAGACTAGCGGGCACCTACAATGAGCAGTTCTTC
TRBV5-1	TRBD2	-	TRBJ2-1	CASSLAPPGTSGLNEQFF	TGCGCCAGCAGCTTGGCCCCCCCCGGGACTAGCGGGCTCAATGAGCAGTTCTTC
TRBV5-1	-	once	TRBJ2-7	CASSLYNEQYF	TGCGCCAGCAGCTTGTATAACGAGCAGTACTTC
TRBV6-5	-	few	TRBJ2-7	CASRWLHSYEQYF	TGTGCCAGCAGGTGGCTGCACTCCTACGAGCAGTACTTC
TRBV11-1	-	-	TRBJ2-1	CASSWGADSYNEQFF	TGTGCCAGCAGCTGGGGAGCCGATTCCTACAATGAGCAGTTCTTC
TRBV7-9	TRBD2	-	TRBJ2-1	CASSSTSGLRFEQFF	TGTGCCAGCAGCTCGACTAGCGGCTTAAGATTCGAGCAGTTCTTC
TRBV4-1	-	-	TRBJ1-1	CASSQGAGGTTEAFF	TGCGCCAGCAGCCAAGGGGCGGGTGGGACCACTGAAGCTTTCTTT
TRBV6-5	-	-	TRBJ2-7	CASSRDITSTYEQYF	TGTGCCAGCAGCCGGGACATTACCTCTACCTACGAGCAGTACTTC
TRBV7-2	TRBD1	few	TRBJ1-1	CASSFRTGRAFF	TGTGCCAGCAGCTTTCGGACAGGGAGGGCTTTCTTT
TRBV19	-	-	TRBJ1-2	CATKGSGGAYGYTF	TGTGCCACTAAGGGATCTGGTGGAGCCTATGGCTACACCTTC
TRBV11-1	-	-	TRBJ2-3	CASTKGGARADTQYF	TGTGCCAGCACCAAAGGAGGGGCGCGGGCAGATACGCAGTATTTT
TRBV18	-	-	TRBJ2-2	CASSATQGWGTGELFF	TGTGCCAGCTCAGCAACTCAGGGATGGGGCACCGGGGAGCTGTTTTTT
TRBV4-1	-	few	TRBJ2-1	CASSQAVQGYEQFF	TGCGCCAGCAGCCAAGCGGTCCAGGGTTATGAGCAGTTCTTC
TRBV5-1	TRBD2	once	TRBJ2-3	CASNPGLAGLTDTQYF	TGCGCCAGCAACCCGGGACTAGCGGGACTCACAGATACGCAGTATTTT
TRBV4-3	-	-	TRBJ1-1	CASSPDPLGGEAFF	TGCGCCAGCAGCCCCGACCCCCTCGGAGGTGAAGCTTTCTTT
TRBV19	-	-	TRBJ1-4	CASRGPLFF	TGTGCCAGTAGAGGCCCACTGTTTTTT
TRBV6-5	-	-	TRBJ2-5	CASNRTGRGRETQYF	TGTGCCAGCAATAGAACAGGGAGGGGTAGAGAGACCCAGTACTTC
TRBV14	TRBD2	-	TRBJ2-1	CASSPSGRIVNEQFF	TGTGCCAGCAGCCCTAGCGGGAGAATAGTCAATGAGCAGTTCTTC
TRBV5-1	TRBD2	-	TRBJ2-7	CASSPQPGTSGYEQYF	TGCGCCAGCAGCCCTCAACCCGGGACTAGCGGATACGAGCAGTACTTC
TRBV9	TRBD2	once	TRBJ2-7	CASSARPGLAGTYEQYF	TGTGCCAGCAGCGCCAGACCGGGACTAGCGGGAACCTACGAGCAGTACTTC
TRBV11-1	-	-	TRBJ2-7	CASSLSQGSAYEQYF	TGTGCCAGCAGCTTATCGCAGGGATCGGCCTACGAGCAGTACTTC
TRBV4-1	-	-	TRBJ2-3	CASSQALRDTQYF	TGCGCCAGCAGCCAAGCCTTGAGAGATACGCAGTATTTT
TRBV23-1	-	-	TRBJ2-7	CASPPGDVSYEQYF	TGCGCCAGCCCCCCAGGTGACGTCTCCTACGAGCAGTACTTC
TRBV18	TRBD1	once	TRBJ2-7	CASSPLPPGQGSYEQYF	TGTGCCAGCTCACCCCTCCCTCCGGGACAGGGGTCCTACGAGCAGTACTTC
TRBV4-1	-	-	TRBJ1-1	CASSQDGGSTEAFF	TGCGCCAGCAGCCAAGATGGGGGTTCCACTGAAGCTTTCTTT
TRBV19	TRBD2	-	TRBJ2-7	CASSHGLAGVYEQYF	TGTGCCAGTAGTCATGGACTAGCGGGAGTTTACGAGCAGTACTTC
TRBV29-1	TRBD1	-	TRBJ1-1	CSVAPGQENTEAFF	TGCAGCGTTGCCCCAGGACAGGAGAACACTGAAGCTTTCTTT
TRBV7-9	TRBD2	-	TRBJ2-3	CASSRTSGLSTDTQYF	TGTGCCAGCAGCCGAACTAGCGGACTAAGCACAGATACGCAGTATTTT
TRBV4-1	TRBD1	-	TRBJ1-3	CASSQAGTGLSGNTIYF	TGCGCCAGCAGCCAAGCAGGGACAGGCCTCTCTGGAAACACCATATATTTT
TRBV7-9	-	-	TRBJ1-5	CASSLEGQPQHF	TGTGCCAGCAGCTTAGAAGGTCAGCCCCAGCATTTT
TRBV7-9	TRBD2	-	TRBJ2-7	CASSLLSSGSIVPYEQYF	TGTGCCAGCAGCTTATTATCCAGCGGGAGTATTGTCCCCTACGAGCAGTACTTC
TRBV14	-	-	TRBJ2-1	CASSHRRYNEQFF	TGTGCCAGCAGCCACAGGCGGTACAATGAGCAGTTCTTC
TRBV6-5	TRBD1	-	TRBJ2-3	CASSYDRATDTQYF	TGTGCCAGCAGTTACGACAGGGCCACAGATACGCAGTATTTT
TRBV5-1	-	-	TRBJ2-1	CASRSAVTSSGEQFF	TGCGCCAGCAGGTCGGCGGTGACCTCAAGTGGTGAGCAGTTCTTC
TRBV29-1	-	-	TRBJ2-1	CSVEKTSSEQFF	TGCAGCGTTGAAAAGACCAGTTCGGAGCAGTTCTTC
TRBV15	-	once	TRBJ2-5	CATSRAFGSSETQYF	TGTGCCACCAGCAGAGCGTTCGGGTCCTCGGAGACCCAGTACTTC
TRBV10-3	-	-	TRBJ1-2	CAITRTENYGYTF	TGTGCCATCACCAGGACAGAGAACTATGGCTACACCTTC